This T cell receptor beta chain comes out of a study of blood T cell repertoires in COVID-19. The overall study: PBMCs, B-cell-depleted T cells, or T cells provided the cDNA or gDNA that made up the material.

The germline V gene encodes CDR1 SGHRS and CDR2 YFSETQ. The CDR3 sequence is 15 residues long. V was pared by 4 bases and J by 2 bases, with 7 bases of the junction left unmatched. The assay was immunoSEQ multiplex PCR, and TCRdb's table has in-frame clones only and misses some. The profile shows fewer than 500,000 clones, roughly 90% of them singletons. V is TRBV5-1 and J is TRBJ2-3; 7 positions match TRBD2. The sequenced sample was PBMCs or T cells enriched from blood (not recorded which). This TCR derives from a woman in her late teens or twenties who had recovered from COVID-19. The CDR3 bases are TGCGCCAGCAGCCCTTCAGCGGGGATCACAGATACGCAGTATTTT. Its protein is CASSPSAGITDTQYF.